The 8 T cell receptor beta chains given below trace back to one sample, sequenced in a study of human T cells and chemical hapten exposure. The time point here: healthy volunteer bleed at 2 weeks. It was unfractionated whole blood from which total RNA was extracted. TCRdb reprocessed the RACE reads with MiXCR, giving one entry per CDR3 protein. The sample yields 49,000 or so distinct CDR3 sequences, roughly 4.2% seen once. The sample taken for sequencing was whole blood. The origin of the receptors is a human donor in good health. Some clones in this sample may be carry-over from other donors' samples.

The sample holds many counts of this clonotype. The chain uses TRBV27 and TRBJ2-1, with 11 positions matching TRBD2. The CDR3 is 14 residues long. The trim removed 5 bases at V and 7 bases at J, leaving 4 bases unmatched. Per the germline V gene, CDR1 is MNHEY and CDR2 is SMNVEV (reference sequence). CDR3 DNA: TGTGCCAGCAGTCCTCGGACTAGCGGGAATGAGCAGTTCTTC. Residues: CASSPRTSGNEQFF.

In its sample, this clonotype was seen a few times. CDR3 region: CASSQNSGRAKNIQYF. The CDR3, as DNA: TGTGCCAGCAGCCAAAATAGCGGGAGAGCCAAAAACATTCAGTACTTC. The chain has TRBV7-6 and TRBJ2-4, with 9 bases that match TRBD2. The junction had 5 bases not matched to a gene; V was cut back by 5 bases and J by 0 bases. The CDR3 length is 16 residues. CDR1 SGHVS and CDR2 FNYEAQ come from the germline V gene.

This clonotype was seen many times. The chain links TRBV7-2 to TRBJ2-3, with no clear D. Germline V gives CDR1 SGHTA, CDR2 FQGNSA. This CDR3 region has 13 residues. V dropped 2 bases and J dropped 6 bases, with 9 bases sitting between them. In DNA, the CDR3 is TGTGCCAGCAGCTTAACTTCTGGGGATACGCAGTATTTT. This gives the protein CASSLTSGDTQYF.

This clonotype has a count of ten or more. V is TRBV4-1 and J is TRBJ2-1; D is undetermined. V was clipped by 0 bases and J by 1 base, with 13 bases between them. The CDR3 runs 17 residues. Germline loops: CDR1 MGHRA, CDR2 YSYEKL. CDR3 bases: TGCGCCAGCAGCCAAGATAGAGGACCCCCGTCCTACAATGAGCAGTTCTTC. Translation: CASSQDRGPPSYNEQFF.

V usage is TRBV29-1 and J usage is TRBJ1-1; TRBD1 matches at 7 bases. Germline V gives CDR1 SQVTM, CDR2 ANQGSEA. The CDR3 has 14 residues. The J segment lost 8 bases and the V segment lost 1 base, leaving 10 bases of the junction unmatched. In nucleotides, the CDR3 is TGCAGCGTTGAAGTGGGCAGGGGGGACGAGGAAGCTTTCTTT. Translating gives CSVEVGRGDEEAFF.

V gene TRBV4-2 combines with J gene TRBJ2-1; 8 bases agree with TRBD2. Germline lookup yields CDR1 LGHNA and CDR2 YNFKEQ. Trimming took 6 bases from V and 0 from J; bases not matched to a gene: 13. The CDR3 runs to 18 residues. CDR3 protein: CASSSLGSSGSSYNEQFF. Written as DNA, the CDR3 is TGTGCCAGCAGTTCCTTGGGGTCTAGCGGGTCCTCCTACAATGAGCAGTTCTTC.

This clonotype was recorded at least ten times. The chain combines TRBV27 with TRBJ1-5, with TRBD1 as a possible D gene (6 bases). The V gene's germline CDR1 is MNHEY and CDR2 SMNVEV (reference sequence). Trimming left V 4 bases short and J 4 bases short, with 17 bases between. The CDR3 covers 16 residues. This CDR3 reads CASSSLSGQTNQPQHF. DNA for the CDR3: TGTGCCAGCAGTTCCCTGTCGGGACAAACTAATCAGCCCCAGCATTTT.

This clonotype was counted at least ten times. V and J are TRBV20-1 and TRBJ2-7; D gene unclear. This CDR3 comprises 13 residues. V was pared by 3 bases and J by 5 bases, with 14 bases between. Germline CDR1 reads DFQATT; CDR2 reads SNEGSKA (reference sequence). CDR3 sequence: CSARSGPVDEQYF. CDR3 sequence (DNA): TGCAGTGCTAGGTCTGGGCCCGTGGACGAGCAGTACTTC.